A selection of T cell receptor beta chains follows, all from one sample in a study of OX40 agonist ivuxolimab in advanced cancers. TCRdb's table, derived via immunoSEQ multiplex PCR, lists solely in-frame clones and lacks some. Among 60,000 to 65,000 clones listed, roughly 91% were seen once. This sample comprised CD4+ or CD8+ T cells sorted from blood, obtained in a trial of the OX40 agonist ivuxolimab. The receptors here all came from an adult with an advanced solid tumor such as melanoma, head and neck, liver or kidney cancer. CDR3s include the opening cysteine and the closing phenylalanine or tryptophan. The D gene is left open where the match is weak. Where a row states a size, it is once, few, many or the class of an expanded clone; other rows omit it.

CDR3 length	J gene	V gene	D gene	clone size	CDR3 protein	CDR3 DNA
12	TRBJ2-1	TRBV10-3	.	.	CATRTVNDEQFF	TGTGCCACCAGGACAGTTAACGATGAGCAGTTCTTC
18	TRBJ2-2	TRBV7-9	TRBD2	.	CASSPEIAGGINTGELFF	TGTGCCAGCAGCCCCGAAATAGCGGGAGGCATCAACACCGGGGAGCTGTTTTTT
15	TRBJ2-1	TRBV9	.	.	CASSDDGGSYNEQFF	TGTGCCAGCAGCGATGACGGTGGGTCCTACAATGAGCAGTTCTTC
15	TRBJ2-3	TRBV5-1	TRBD2	.	CASSSGLANLDTQYF	TGCGCCAGCAGCTCGGGACTAGCGAACTTAGATACGCAGTATTTT
14	TRBJ2-1	TRBV7-2	TRBD1	.	CASSSGQGYNEQFF	TGTGCCAGCAGCTCGGGACAGGGATACAATGAGCAGTTCTTC
14	TRBJ2-3	TRBV6-5	TRBD2	.	CASNLRTRPDTQYF	TGTGCCAGCAACCTTAGGACTAGACCAGATACGCAGTATTTT
16	TRBJ2-2	TRBV13	TRBD2	.	CASSPLAGDNTGELFF	TGTGCCAGCAGCCCACTAGCGGGAGATAACACCGGGGAGCTGTTTTTT
15	TRBJ1-5	TRBV19	.	.	CASSMGPSGRETQHF	TGTGCCAGTAGTATGGGTCCCTCAGGGAGGGAGACCCAGCATTTT
11	TRBJ2-7	TRBV28	.	.	CASSPPGEQYF	TGTGCCAGCAGTCCCCCGGGCGAGCAGTACTTC
15	TRBJ1-2	TRBV29-1	TRBD1	.	CSVEEQGLFEYGYTF	TGCAGCGTTGAGGAACAGGGGTTATTCGAGTATGGCTACACCTTC
17	TRBJ2-5	TRBV4-1	TRBD2	.	CASSQEVEPSGTETQYF	TGCGCCAGCAGCCAAGAGGTGGAGCCTAGCGGGACAGAGACCCAGTACTTC
14	TRBJ1-1	TRBV7-9	.	.	CASSLGTPGTEAFF	TGTGCCAGCAGCCTTGGGACTCCGGGCACTGAAGCTTTCTTT
16	TRBJ2-4	TRBV6-5	TRBD1	.	CASSSGTGGIKNIQYF	TGTGCCAGCAGTTCCGGGACAGGGGGCATCAAAAACATTCAGTACTTC
10	TRBJ2-5	TRBV25-1	.	.	CASRGETQYF	TGTGCCAGCAGGGGAGAGACCCAGTACTTC
13	TRBJ1-1	TRBV4-1	.	.	CASSQEQGYEAFF	TGCGCCAGCAGCCAAGAGCAGGGTTATGAAGCTTTCTTT
16	TRBJ2-7	TRBV4-2	TRBD2	.	CASSQGEAGELHEQYF	TGTGCCAGCAGCCAAGGCGAAGCGGGAGAGCTCCACGAGCAGTACTTC
14	TRBJ2-1	TRBV27	TRBD2	.	CASRRLAGVHEQFF	TGTGCCAGCAGAAGACTAGCGGGAGTCCATGAGCAGTTCTTC
16	TRBJ2-7	TRBV11-2	.	.	CASSSPGAIVSYEQYF	TGTGCCAGCAGCTCCCCTGGGGCGATTGTCTCCTACGAGCAGTACTTC
15	TRBJ1-2	TRBV5-4	.	.	CASSWDPGGGYGYTF	TGTGCCAGCAGCTGGGATCCCGGAGGGGGCTATGGCTACACCTTC
13	TRBJ1-1	TRBV7-9	.	.	CASSSPENTEAFF	TGTGCCAGCAGCTCACCAGAGAACACTGAAGCTTTCTTT
10	TRBJ2-5	TRBV29-1	.	.	CSVVEGTQYF	TGCAGCGTTGTGGAGGGGACCCAGTACTTC
15	TRBJ2-7	TRBV7-7	.	.	CASSLAAGQTYEQYF	TGTGCTAGCAGCTTAGCCGCGGGACAGACCTACGAGCAGTACTTC
15	TRBJ2-3	TRBV4-1	TRBD1	.	CASSHQGDSPDTQYF	TGCGCCAGCAGCCACCAGGGGGATTCGCCAGATACGCAGTATTTT
14	TRBJ2-7	TRBV7-6	.	.	CASSSTVGSYEQYF	TGTGCCAGCAGCTCGACGGTTGGGTCCTACGAGCAGTACTTC
14	TRBJ2-1	TRBV7-9	.	.	CASSDRSIPPEQFF	TGTGCCAGCAGCGACAGAAGCATTCCCCCTGAGCAGTTCTTC
13	TRBJ2-7	TRBV2	TRBD2	once	CAFLGREPYEQYF	TGTGCCTTTTTAGGGAGGGAACCCTACGAGCAGTACTTC
15	TRBJ2-7	TRBV4-1	TRBD1	.	CASSPGTGAAYEQYF	TGCGCCAGCAGCCCTGGGACAGGCGCCGCCTACGAGCAGTACTTC
16	TRBJ2-7	TRBV7-9	TRBD1	.	CASSLHWTGGSYEQYF	TGTGCCAGCAGCCTGCATTGGACAGGGGGCTCCTACGAGCAGTACTTC
18	TRBJ2-1	TRBV18	.	.	CASSHYLGGNPQSNEQFF	TGTGCCAGCTCCCACTATTTGGGCGGGAATCCTCAATCCAATGAGCAGTTCTTC
16	TRBJ1-1	TRBV4-1	TRBD1	once	CASSPREKGAWTEAFF	TGCGCCAGCAGCCCCCGGGAGAAGGGGGCTTGGACTGAAGCTTTCTTT
15	TRBJ2-2	TRBV9	.	.	CASSVAGGAGGELFF	TGTGCCAGCAGCGTAGCGGGTGGCGCTGGGGGGGAGCTGTTTTTT
15	TRBJ2-5	TRBV7-9	TRBD2	.	CASSLSGTIKETQYF	TGTGCCAGCAGCTTATCAGGGACTATAAAAGAGACCCAGTACTTC
13	TRBJ2-3	TRBV27	.	.	CASRGGVTDTQYF	TGTGCCAGCAGGGGCGGGGTCACAGATACGCAGTATTTT
15	TRBJ1-5	TRBV15	.	once	CATSGRDFSNQPQHF	TGTGCCACCAGCGGCCGGGATTTTAGCAATCAGCCCCAGCATTTT
16	TRBJ2-3	TRBV11-2	TRBD2	.	CASSPGLAGTTDTQYF	TGTGCCAGCAGCCCGGGACTAGCGGGAACCACAGATACGCAGTATTTT
13	TRBJ2-3	TRBV11-2	.	.	CASSLTAGDTQYF	TGTGCCAGCAGCTTGACCGCCGGGGATACGCAGTATTTT
15	TRBJ2-5	TRBV6-5	.	.	CASRYLGALGETQYF	TGTGCCAGCAGATACTTGGGGGCGTTGGGAGAGACCCAGTACTTC
14	TRBJ2-7	TRBV27	.	.	CASSQGTAAYEQYF	TGTGCCAGCAGCCAGGGGACCGCCGCCTACGAGCAGTACTTC
17	TRBJ2-1	TRBV9	.	.	CASSGGFAERYYNEQFF	TGTGCCAGCAGCGGAGGCTTTGCGGAGCGATACTACAATGAGCAGTTCTTC
17	TRBJ1-1	TRBV12-5	.	.	CASGLVRPGHSNTEAFF	TGTGCTAGTGGTTTGGTACGGCCGGGACATTCGAACACTGAAGCTTTCTTT
13	TRBJ2-2	TRBV5-1	.	.	CASIRSNTGELFF	TGCGCCAGCATTCGATCGAACACCGGGGAGCTGTTTTTT
12	TRBJ2-7	TRBV13	.	.	CASSLTGYEQYF	TGTGCCAGCAGTTTAACAGGGTACGAGCAGTACTTC
14	TRBJ1-2	TRBV4-2	.	.	CASSQEPGIYGYTF	TGTGCCAGCAGCCAAGAACCAGGGATCTATGGCTACACCTTC
14	TRBJ2-1	TRBV19	.	.	CASSIGTQYNEQFF	TGTGCCAGTAGTATTGGGACTCAATACAATGAGCAGTTCTTC
15	TRBJ2-1	TRBV9	TRBD2	.	CASSEFGGSYNEQFF	TGTGCCAGCAGCGAGTTCGGGGGGTCCTACAATGAGCAGTTCTTC
11	TRBJ2-1	TRBV20-1	.	few	CSASTVGEQFF	TGCAGTGCTAGTACGGTGGGTGAGCAGTTCTTC
14	TRBJ2-7	TRBV7-9	TRBD1	.	CASSWGQGTYEQYF	TGTGCCAGCAGCTGGGGACAGGGCACCTACGAGCAGTACTTC
21	TRBJ2-1	TRBV30	TRBD2	.	CAWRGVKQKKTSVSSYNEQFF	TGTGCCTGGAGGGGGGTAAAACAAAAGAAAACTAGCGTTAGCTCCTACAATGAGCAGTTCTTC
12	TRBJ2-7	TRBV7-3	.	.	CASSSRYHEQYF	TGTGCCAGCAGCTCGAGATACCACGAGCAGTACTTC
14	TRBJ2-3	TRBV7-2	.	.	CASSPLRDTDTQYF	TGTGCCAGCAGCCCGCTTCGGGACACAGATACGCAGTATTTT
14	TRBJ1-4	TRBV30	.	once	CAWNTGLAGEKLFF	TGTGCCTGGAATACTGGCCTTGCGGGTGAAAAACTGTTTTTT
14	TRBJ2-1	TRBV28	.	.	CASSLRGFVNEQFF	TGTGCCAGCAGTTTGCGGGGTTTCGTGAATGAGCAGTTCTTC
13	TRBJ2-5	TRBV15	TRBD1	.	CATSTGGVETQYF	TGTGCCACCAGTACAGGGGGCGTTGAGACCCAGTACTTC
14	TRBJ2-7	TRBV6-5	.	.	CASSGVVGGPEQYF	TGTGCCAGCAGTGGGGTGGTGGGGGGGCCCGAGCAGTACTTC
17	TRBJ1-5	TRBV19	.	.	CASFITLNRIDNQPQHF	TGTGCCAGCTTCATAACCCTCAACAGGATTGACAATCAGCCCCAGCATTTT
15	TRBJ1-2	TRBV4-1	TRBD1	.	CASSQEDRVDYGYTF	TGCGCCAGCAGCCAAGAGGACAGGGTGGACTATGGCTACACCTTC
15	TRBJ2-1	TRBV6-5	.	.	CASSYSAGLANEQFF	TGTGCCAGCAGTTACTCGGCGGGTTTAGCCAATGAGCAGTTCTTC
15	TRBJ2-1	TRBV19	TRBD1	.	CASSLRGSSYNEQFF	TGTGCCAGTAGTCTCAGGGGGAGCTCCTACAATGAGCAGTTCTTC
15	TRBJ2-7	TRBV9	.	.	CASSVGAGVSYEQYF	TGTGCCAGCAGCGTAGGGGCAGGGGTATCCTACGAGCAGTACTTC
16	TRBJ2-5	TRBV7-9	.	.	CASSLVGEQIGETQYF	TGTGCCAGCAGCTTAGTGGGAGAGCAAATCGGGGAGACCCAGTACTTC